This T cell receptor beta chain originates from a study of CD8 T cells in ankylosing spondylitis. Study findings and constraints: Relatively rare in peripheral blood, disease-linked clones were also CD8+. Typical of ankylosing spondylitis blood, it appeared, was a TCR beta motif of roughly eight highly homologous variants.

Only a few counts were recorded for this clonotype. Its antigen is currently unknown. TCRdb reprocessed the 5' RACE reads with MiXCR, giving one entry per CDR3 protein. The data show approximately 440,000 distinct CDR3 sequences, 17% seen once. Germline V gene data show CDR1 as SGHRS and CDR2 as YFSETQ. The CDR3 covers 15 residues. V gave up 4 bases and J gave up 1 base; unmatched junction bases: 7. The receptor comes from a male donor with ankylosing spondylitis. J is TRBJ2-5 and V is TRBV5-1; 7 bases align to TRBD1. The sequenced material came from blood, either unsorted or a sorted T cell fraction (not recorded which). The CDR3 DNA reads TGCGCCAGCAGCAAACAGGGGCGTAGCCAAGAGACCCAGTACTTC. This codes for CASSKQGRSQETQYF.